This T cell receptor (beta chain) was recorded in a study of cytomegalovirus exposure and HLA in healthy donors. The study, taken as a whole, reports: In presence/absence analyses, roughly uniform sequencing depth across donors was assumed. Researchers catalogued over 150 TCR beta chains as cytomegalovirus-associated. Under in vitro conditions, a few CMV-associated chains were confirmed as specific for CMV antigens.

The CDR3 runs 14 residues. CDR1 is SGHVS, CDR2 FNYEAQ, per germline. V was clipped by 4 bases and J by 2 bases, with 9 bases between them. In the PCR, 60 Vbeta and 13 Jbeta primers were used. TCRdb's copy holds only in-frame clones and misses some; the assay was immunoSEQ multiplex PCR. Of roughly 200,000 clones in the sample, 65% to 85% are singletons; the top ten hold roughly 0.71%. With regard to this clone: Its antigen remains unidentified.

The donors (healthy individuals) were bone marrow donors. The sequenced material came from PBMCs. V gene TRBV7-6 combines with J gene TRBJ1-5; D possibly corresponds to TRBD1 (5 bases). The origin of this receptor is a boy between 2 and 10 years old in good health and CMV-seronegative. This chain's CDR3 is CASSSGAGNQPQHF. The CDR3 DNA sequence: TGTGCCAGCAGCTCTGGGGCGGGCAATCAGCCCCAGCATTTT.